This passage covers 26 T cell receptor beta chains from one sample sequenced in a study of cytomegalovirus exposure and HLA in healthy donors. With 60 Vbeta and 13 Jbeta primers, the PCR was carried out. The table came from immunoSEQ multiplex PCR; TCRdb's copy has only in-frame clones and leaves some out. The sample carries some 200,000 clones, about 90% recorded once. Sample: PBMCs. Source of these receptors: a girl less than two years old in good health and CMV-seronegative.

The chain has TRBV7-9 and TRBJ2-1, with D perhaps matching TRBD1 (6 bases). There are 15 residues in the CDR3. Trimming shortened V by 3 bases and J by 5 bases, and 14 bases separated the two germline ends. CDR1 is SEHNR and CDR2 is FQNEAQ in the germline V gene (reference sequence). The CDR3 bases are TGTGCCAGCAGCTTGAGAGAGGACAGTCACAATGAGCAGTTCTTC. It codes for CASSLREDSHNEQFF. The complete variable domain, with remaining parts taken from reference TRBV7-9 and TRBJ2-1, reads DTGVSQNPRHKITKRGQNVTFRCDPISEHNRLYWYRQTLGQGPEFLTYFQNEAQLEKSRLLSDRFSAERPKGSFSTLEIQRTEQGDSAMYLCASSLREDSHNEQFFGPGTRLTVL.

This chain joins TRBV9 and TRBJ2-5, with D uncertain. V was shortened by 3 bases and J by 0 bases, with 9 bases between the two germline ends. Germline CDR1 and CDR2: SGDLS and YYNGEE. The CDR3 sequence is 14 residues long. CDR3 in DNA: TGTGCCAGCAGCGATGGAGAGAACCAAGAGACCCAGTACTTC. Its translation: CASSDGENQETQYF.

V and J are TRBV7-3 and TRBJ1-5; 11 nucleotides match TRBD1. With V trimmed by 2 bases and J by 4 bases, 10 bases remained unmatched. CDR1 is SGHTA, CDR2 FQGTGA, per germline. The CDR3 totals 18 residues. CDR3: CASSLRTGGDNFNQPQHF. The DNA of the CDR3 is TGTGCCAGCAGCTTACGGACAGGGGGCGATAATTTTAATCAGCCCCAGCATTTT.

The rearrangement uses TRBV4-2 and TRBJ2-1, with D tentatively TRBD1 (5 bases). The CDR3 spans 13 residues. The germline V gene has CDR1 LGHNA and CDR2 YNFKEQ. Trimming took off 0 bases at V and 9 bases at J, with 9 bases between the two ends. In DNA, the CDR3 is TGTGCCAGCAGCCAAGATCCTAGGGGTGAGCAGTTCTTC. Translated: CASSQDPRGEQFF.

The J gene is TRBJ2-7, the V gene TRBV5-1; a weak D match, TRBD1 (6 bases). Germline V gives CDR1 SGHRS, CDR2 YFSETQ. This CDR3 is built from 13 residues. V lost 5 bases and J lost 2, with 11 bases in between. CDR3 region: CASSLQGTYEQYF. The CDR3 DNA is TGCGCCAGCAGTCTCCAGGGGACCTACGAGCAGTACTTC.

The chain employs TRBV19 and TRBJ1-1; no clear D. This CDR3 is built from 12 residues. Germline loops: CDR1 LNHDA, CDR2 SQIVND (reference sequence). Deletions cut 3 bases from V and 4 bases from J, with 6 bases between. Here the CDR3 reads CASSMTSTEAFF. As DNA, the CDR3 is TGTGCCAGTAGTATGACTAGCACTGAAGCTTTCTTT.

The genes are TRBV30 and TRBJ1-2; 8 nucleotides agree with TRBD1. The V and J ends lost 3 bases and 8 bases, in that order; junction bases with no gene match: 8. The germline V gene has CDR1 GTSNPN and CDR2 SVGIG (reference sequence). The CDR3 sequence is 13 residues long. The CDR3 loop reads CAWSLTGGRGYTF. In DNA, the CDR3 is TGTGCCTGGAGCCTAACAGGGGGACGGGGCTACACCTTC.

The chain combines TRBV29-1 with TRBJ2-1; 7 positions agree with TRBD2. CDR1 and CDR2 (germline): SQVTM, ANQGSEA. The CDR3 is made up of 15 amino acids. CDR3 loop: CAAVSRDYLYGEQFF. The CDR3 region has the DNA TGCGCGGCAGTCAGCCGGGACTATCTTTATGGTGAGCAGTTCTTC.

The rearrangement links TRBV5-1 to TRBJ2-5; D is unclear. V gave up 0 bases and J gave up 1 base, with 7 bases separating them. The CDR3 sequence is 14 residues long. From germline, CDR1 is SGHRS and CDR2 YFSETQ. The CDR3 reads CASSLAKRQETQYF. The CDR3 coding sequence is TGCGCCAGCAGCTTGGCTAAGCGCCAAGAGACCCAGTACTTC.

The chain carries TRBV9 and TRBJ1-2; 8 nucleotides line up with TRBD1. The germline gives CDR1 SGDLS, CDR2 YYNGEE. The CDR3 is made up of 14 amino acids. J was trimmed by 6 bases and V by 4 bases; bases with no gene match: 8. Here the CDR3 reads CASSTGGMPNGYTF. Written as DNA, the CDR3 is TGTGCCAGCAGCACAGGGGGTATGCCAAATGGCTACACCTTC.

This chain joins TRBV7-6 and TRBJ1-4, with D unclear. This CDR3 is built from 14 residues. Looked up from germline, CDR1 is SGHVS and CDR2 is FNYEAQ. The V gene lost 3 bases and the J gene lost 0 bases, with 5 bases spanning the gap. CDR3 loop: CASSFSATNEKLFF. In DNA, the CDR3 is TGTGCCAGCAGCTTTTCAGCAACTAATGAAAAACTGTTTTTT. Full variable domain (remainder filled in from reference TRBV7-6 and TRBJ1-4): GAGVSQSPRYKVTKRGQDVALRCDPISGHVSLYWYRQALGQGPEFLTYFNYEAQQDKSGLPNDRFSAERPEGSISTLTIQRTEQRDSAMYRCASSFSATNEKLFFGSGTQLSVL.

The rearrangement joins TRBV6-6 to TRBJ1-2; D is perhaps TRBD1 (5 bases). The CDR3 runs 13 residues. V dropped 6 bases and J dropped 2 bases, with 10 bases sitting between them. Looked up from germline, CDR1 is MNHNY and CDR2 is SVGAGI (reference sequence). CDR3 residues: CASRVQGNYGYTF. The CDR3 coding sequence is TGTGCCAGCAGGGTTCAGGGAAACTATGGCTACACCTTC.

The V gene is TRBV5-5, the J gene TRBJ2-5; D unclear. The CDR3 contains 13 residues. Germline loops: CDR1 SGHKS, CDR2 YYEKEE (reference sequence). Trimming removed 2 bases at V and 1 base at J, with 6 bases between. CDR3 region: CASSFFPQETQYF. CDR3 DNA: TGTGCCAGCAGCTTCTTCCCCCAAGAGACCCAGTACTTC.

The chain joins TRBV10-3 to TRBJ2-5; D is possibly TRBD1 (6 bases). Trimming removed 3 bases at V and 7 bases at J, with 12 bases between. This CDR3 comprises 13 residues. Germline V gene sequence: CDR1 ENHRY, CDR2 SYGVKD. CDR3 sequence reads: CAISEQGKGTQYF. The DNA of the CDR3 is TGTGCCATCAGTGAACAGGGTAAAGGGACCCAGTACTTC.

J is TRBJ2-6 and V is TRBV9; TRBD1 is a possible D gene (5 bases). Trimming shortened V by 1 base and J by 0 bases, and 14 bases separated the two germline ends. Germline CDR1 and CDR2: SGDLS and YYNGEE. CDR3 size: 18 residues. The DNA for the CDR3 is TGTGCCAGCAGCGTACCCAGGGATAAGAACTCTGGGGCCAACGTCCTGACTTTC. Translation: CASSVPRDKNSGANVLTF.

CDR3 nucleotide sequence: TGTGCCAGCAGTTCACCTCGGGACATGTGGGATACGCAGTATTTT. This codes for CASSSPRDMWDTQYF. The chain uses TRBV27 and TRBJ2-3, with D tentatively TRBD1 (6 bases). From germline, CDR1 is MNHEY and CDR2 SMNVEV (reference sequence). The CDR3 runs 15 residues. V lost 4 bases and J 6 bases, leaving 17 bases between the germline ends.

The rearrangement links TRBV30 to TRBJ1-1, with 8 bases lining up with TRBD1. Losses at the gene ends were 3 bases for V and 3 bases for J; bases not matched to a gene: 3. CDR3 length: 13 amino acids. Germline V gene sequence: CDR1 GTSNPN, CDR2 SVGIG (reference sequence). The CDR3 DNA reads as TGTGCCTGGAGACCACAGGGGGACACTGAAGCTTTCTTT. Protein product: CAWRPQGDTEAFF.

This clone was picked up one time. The gene calls are TRBV5-1 and TRBJ2-3; weak D call: TRBD2 (6 bases). The length of the CDR3 is 18 residues. Germline values: CDR1 SGHRS, CDR2 YFSETQ. The V gene lost 1 base and the J gene lost 6 bases, with 24 bases spanning the gap. The CDR3 coding sequence is TGCGCCAGCAGCTTGTCCCGGATCACGCCGGGAGTAGGCGATACGCAGTATTTT. This gives the protein CASSLSRITPGVGDTQYF.

Comments on this clone: Other DNA sequences within the sample encode an identical CDR3. This sequence joins TRBV5-1 and TRBJ2-7; no reliable D call. Germline V lookup: CDR1 SGHRS, CDR2 YFSETQ. This CDR3 has 12 amino acids. V was pared by 1 base and J by 5 bases, with 7 bases between. The CDR3 is CASSLTGNEQYF. CDR3 DNA: TGCGCCAGCAGCTTGACGGGTAACGAGCAGTACTTC. The whole variable domain, filled in from reference TRBV5-1 and TRBJ2-7, reads KAGVTQTPRYLIKTRGQQVTLSCSPISGHRSVSWYQQTPGQGLQFLFEYFSETQRNKGNFPGRFSGRQFSNSRSEMNVSTLELGDSALYLCASSLTGNEQYFGPGTRLTVT.

The chain uses TRBV6-1 and TRBJ2-1; D may be TRBD2 (6 bases). Germline lookup yields CDR1 MNHNS and CDR2 SASEGT. The CDR3 has 14 residues. Trimming removed 0 bases from V and 12 bases from J, with 15 bases in between. CDR3 nucleotide sequence: TGTGCCAGCAGTGAAGCGCGTTGGGTCGGGGGGCAGTTCTTC. Encoded protein: CASSEARWVGGQFF.

The rearrangement uses TRBV30 and TRBJ1-1, with D maybe TRBD1 (5 bases). The CDR3 covers 12 residues. The V gene's germline CDR1 is GTSNPN and CDR2 SVGIG (reference sequence). V was pared by 5 bases and J by 12 bases, with 19 bases between. The CDR3: CAWLGGPGGTFF. CDR3 DNA: TGTGCCTGGCTGGGGGGACCTGGAGGCACTTTCTTT.

This clone appeared once. The chain carries TRBV5-1 and TRBJ2-2; D gene unclear. CDR3 length equals 12 residues. Germline lookup yields CDR1 SGHRS and CDR2 YFSETQ. The V end was cut by 2 bases, the J end by 9 bases, with 8 bases between. In DNA form, the CDR3 reads TGCGCCAGCAGCTTTGACTTTTGGGAGCTGTTTTTT. It yields the protein CASSFDFWELFF.

CDR3 region: CAWSTDRGYGYTF. The CDR3 bases are TGTGCCTGGAGTACCGACAGGGGCTATGGCTACACCTTC. J is TRBJ1-2 and V is TRBV30; TRBD1 matches at 8 bases. V was pared by 2 bases and J by 4 bases, with 3 bases of the junction left unmatched. Germline V gene data show CDR1 as GTSNPN and CDR2 as SVGIG (reference sequence). The CDR3 sequence is 13 residues long.

The genes are TRBV25-1 and TRBJ2-1; 9 positions agree with TRBD1. V lost 6 bases, J lost 7 bases, and 4 bases stayed unmatched. CDR1 and CDR2 (germline): MGHDK, SYGVNS. The CDR3 totals 13 residues. The CDR3 spells CASRKQGANEQFF. The DNA for the CDR3 is TGTGCCAGCAGGAAACAGGGGGCAAATGAGCAGTTCTTC. Variable domain in full (rest from reference TRBV25-1 and TRBJ2-1): EADIYQTPRYLVIGTGKKITLECSQTMGHDKMYWYQQDPGMELHLIHYSYGVNSTEKGDLSSESTVSRIRTEHFPLTLESARPSHTSQYLCASRKQGANEQFFGPGTRLTVL.

The rearrangement uses TRBV25-1 and TRBJ2-2, with unresolved D. Germline CDR1 MGHDK, CDR2 SYGVNS. CDR3 length: 15 residues. Trimming left V 3 bases short and J 4 bases short, with 12 bases between. The CDR3 DNA is TGTGCCAGCAGTGAGTCCGCGCGTAGCACCGGGGAGCTGTTTTTT. Protein sequence: CASSESARSTGELFF.

DNA for the CDR3: TGTGCCAGCAGCCCCAATTCCGGGACAGGGGACGAAAAACTGTTTTTT. Translation gives CASSPNSGTGDEKLFF. V is TRBV7-9 and J is TRBJ1-4; 10 bases line up with TRBD1. The germline V gene encodes CDR1 SEHNR and CDR2 FQNEAQ (reference sequence). J lost 8 bases, V lost 5 bases, and 11 bases had no gene match. CDR3 length: 16 amino acids.